This TCR beta chain was observed in a study of blood T cell repertoires in COVID-19 (dated by TCRdb to 2020 to 2021). Looking at the study overall: Samples covering the acute and convalescent phases of COVID-19 were provided by collaborators in the United States, Italy and Spain. Samples came from the ongoing ImmuneRACE study (first 160 participants) plus 1,254 subjects from 6 global collaborators. The dataset comprised deeply sampled blood TCRbeta repertoires from subjects exposed to, actively infected with, or recovered from COVID-19. Nearly every sample came with metadata listing a de-identified subject ID, COVID-19 status, age in years and sex. Where available, HLA class I and class II types were taken from metadata supplied by the sample provider and were not determined by assay-based typing. The material from the prospective study consisted of cDNA or gDNA derived from T cells, B-cell-depleted T cells, or PBMCs. The repertoires were released in a freely available public database meant as a resource for research on the immune response to SARS-CoV-2.

In the prospective study, participants were roughly 18 to 100 years old, resided in about 25 geographic areas of the United States, and were enrolled through a virtual design. To assign participants to cohorts, the prospective study relied on clinical history that participants themselves reported in a screening survey and a study questionnaire. Exposed participants had been in contact with someone with a PCR-confirmed or clinician-diagnosed COVID-19 case within 2 weeks of study entry. Mobile phlebotomists in the prospective study collected whole blood, serum and a nasopharyngeal or oropharyngeal swab from every participant. Participants in the prospective study had the option to provide additional blood draws and questionnaires over an approximately two-month period. Blood samples from the prospective study were shipped frozen or at room temperature prior to DNA extraction. The immunoSEQ Assay, a bias-controlled multiplex PCR, was used to amplify TCRbeta CDR3 regions from genomic DNA. On the authors' methods: Nucleated cell counts per sample were estimated from amplification of reference gene primers within the assay. To quantify the absolute abundance of each unique TCRbeta CDR3 rearrangement, sequence reads were collapsed and filtered. For each sample, productive Simpson clonality was calculated as the square root of Simpson's diversity index over productive rearrangements. TCRdb provides this immuneACCESS table in a form limited to in-frame rearrangements. Some clones are lacking; in checked studies, under half of them reflect an unresolved V gene, and why the rest are absent is not known. V and J calls and clone size are those listed in that table; D and trimming were worked out from the DNA. The sample yields a few hundred thousand clones; around 84% were counted once. The ten top clones hold 5% of the sample.

CDR1 and CDR2, per the germline V gene, are SGHRS and YFSETQ. Inclusive of the bounding cysteine and phenylalanine, the CDR3 is 13 residues long. Only the CDR3 DNA is retained, 39 bases long and in frame from the first base. Cut back by 5 bases and 2 bases, the V and J ends lie 11 bases apart. As to this clone: Its antigen has not been determined. Per-base quality was not reported, and no clone a single base away is much larger than it.

Broad study findings and their caveats: The quantity of clinical and demographic metadata differed by source and by participant and was supplied without curation.

This chain is built from TRBV5-1 and TRBJ2-7; the D gene identity is not certain. The clonotype originates from a man aged 40-49 years who had been exposed to COVID-19. The source material was PBMCs or T cells enriched from blood (not recorded which). The CDR3: CASSPDSAYEQYF. In nucleotides, the sequence is TGCGCCAGCAGTCCTGATTCGGCCTACGAGCAGTACTTC.